Described below is a single TCR beta chain sequence and its context. Its antigen remains unidentified. Sequencing was performed on unsorted PBMC DNA using ten immunoSEQ deep assay plates. Repertoires were generated with immunoSEQ multiplex PCR, while TCRdb's copy carries only in-frame clones and drops some. This table holds fewer than 550,000 clones, approximately 79% found once. V was trimmed by 4 bases and J by 3 bases, leaving 20 bases between them. The germline V gene has CDR1 SGHKS and CDR2 YYEKEE (reference sequence). This CDR3 has 16 amino acids. The data were obtained in a study of shared clonotypes between healthy human individuals. The study, taken as a whole, reports: The authors sampled blood alone, and tissue repertoires likely differ. The diversity represented, both genetic and in exposure history, was limited by few donors.

The sequencing sample was made of PBMCs. The gene calls are TRBV5-5 and TRBJ2-7; D unclear. This receptor was taken from a woman between 40 and 55 years old in good health. Some clones in this sample may be carry-over from other donors' samples. In DNA, the CDR3 is TGTGCCAGCAGCCAAACGCCGACTCAGTGGGTCTACGAGCAGTACTTC. Protein: CASSQTPTQWVYEQYF. The variable domain in full, with the rest retrieved from reference TRBV5-5 and TRBJ2-7, is DAGVTQSPTHLIKTRGQQVTLRCSPISGHKSVSWYQQVLGQGPQFIFQYYEKEERGRGNFPDRFSARQFPNYSSELNVNALLLGDSALYLCASSQTPTQWVYEQYFGPGTRLTVT.